Below, 11 T cell receptor beta chains from the same sample are listed, as sequenced in a study of T cell clonality in common variable immunodeficiency. Measured with immunoSEQ multiplex PCR; TCRdb has only the in-frame clones, and not every one. Sampling found 40,000 to 45,000 clones, none seen once. The sample consisted of peripheral blood mononuclear cells. Receptor source: a person between 18 and 75 years old in good health.

This clone was picked up many times. Coverage ceases 3 residues before the CDR3 finishes, and the germline J gene fills in the end. The chain joins TRBV7-8 to TRBJ1-2; D may be TRBD1 (6 bases). The CDR3 contains 13 residues. The germline gives CDR1 SGHVS, CDR2 FQNEAQ. The CDR3 sequence: CASSGSQGNEYTF. Incomplete CDR3 DNA: TGTGCCAGCAGCGGATCGCAGGGGAACGAG.

This clone was observed at least ten times. The covered CDR3 bases are TGTGCCAGCAGCCAAGATAAGCGGGAGGCCTCCTACAATGAG. Its protein is CASSQDKREASYNE. The whole CDR3 region reads CASSQDKREASYNEQFF. The chain recombines TRBV14 with TRBJ2-1; 9 positions match TRBD2. Read sequence stops 3 residues before the CDR3 end, and the germline J gene provides the missing end. CDR1 is SGHDN and CDR2 is FVKESK in the germline V gene. J lost 0 bases, V lost 0 bases, and 3 bases had no gene match. The CDR3 extends over 17 amino acids. The variable domain in full, with the rest retrieved from reference TRBV14 and TRBJ2-1, is EAGVTQFPSHSVIEKGQTVTLRCDPISGHDNLYWYRRVMGKEIKFLLHFVKESKQDESGMPNNRFLAERTGGTYSTLKVQPAELEDSGVYFCASSQDKREASYNEQFFGPGTRLTVL.

This clone was detected ten times or more. Sequencing ends 3 residues short of the CDR3 end; the germline J gene provides the rest. J is TRBJ2-2 and V is TRBV18, with 9 bases lining up with TRBD2. V lost 2 bases and J lost 0; bases outside the gene matches: 13. Germline V CDR1 and CDR2: KGHSH, LQKENI. The CDR3 length is 20 residues. CDR3 residues: CASSPTGRGLAHANTGELFF. CDR3 DNA, as far as it was read: TGTGCCAGCTCACCAACGGGGCGAGGACTAGCGCATGCGAACACCGGGGAG.

This clone was seen ten or more times. The read finishes 3 residues shy of the CDR3 end, and the germline J gene is used to complete it. The identical CDR3 is also encoded by other nucleotide sequences in the sample. V is TRBV5-1 and J is TRBJ1-2; 9 nucleotides line up with TRBD1. V shed 4 bases and J 4 bases; nucleotides not matched to a gene: 11. The CDR3 runs to 16 residues. Germline values: CDR1 SGHRS, CDR2 YFSETQ. CDR3 bases read: TGCGCCAGCAGCCTGGGTGACAGGGGGAAGGGCTATGGC. It yields the protein CASSLGDRGKGYG. Given in full, the CDR3 is CASSLGDRGKGYGYTF.

This clone was counted many times. The read stops 3 residues short of the end of the CDR3; the missing end is completed from the germline J gene. V and J are TRBV9 and TRBJ1-1; D gene unclear. The CDR3 totals 13 residues. V dropped 0 bases and J dropped 4 bases, with 7 bases sitting between them. Germline values: CDR1 SGDLS, CDR2 YYNGEE. The CDR3 loop reads CASSVVEGTEAFF. The part of the CDR3 DNA that was read is TGTGCCAGCAGCGTAGTCGAGGGCACTGAA.

This clone was recorded many times. The CDR3 end is not reached by the read, which stops 3 residues before it; the germline J gene fills it in. The chain has TRBV15 and TRBJ1-1; D is ambiguous. V lost 1 base and J lost 1, with 7 bases in between. CDR1 LNHNV and CDR2 YYDKDF come from the germline V gene (reference sequence). This CDR3 has 14 residues. CDR3 DNA (partial): TGTGCCACCAGCAGAGCTGGCCGGAACACTGAA. It yields the protein CATSRAGRNTE. The CDR3, in full, reads CATSRAGRNTEAFF.

This clone came up many times. The read terminates 3 residues ahead of where the CDR3 ends, so the germline J gene completes it. V and J are TRBV18 and TRBJ2-3; tentatively, D is TRBD2 (7 bases). In germline, CDR1 is KGHSH, CDR2 LQKENI. The CDR3 spans 14 residues. The V gene lost 2 bases and the J gene lost 6 bases, with 12 bases spanning the gap. The DNA read from the CDR3 is TGTGCCAGCTCACCAACAGGGAGGGCGGATACG. It translates to CASSPTGRADT. The whole CDR3 sequence is CASSPTGRADTQYF.

This clone occurred a few times. With the read ending 3 residues before the CDR3 end, the germline J gene is used to fill in that end. V and J are TRBV2 and TRBJ2-1, with D perhaps assigned TRBD1 or TRBD2 (5 bases each). The V and J ends lost 7 bases and 7 bases respectively, with 11 bases between them. This CDR3 region has 12 residues. The germline V gene encodes CDR1 SNHLY and CDR2 FYNNEI. CDR3 sequence reads: CASKRGENEQFF. Incomplete CDR3 DNA: TGTGCCAGCAAGAGGGGCGAAAATGAG.

This clone was counted many times. The missing CDR3 end, 3 residues past where the read stops, is filled in from the germline J gene. This chain links TRBV30 with TRBJ2-7; D may be TRBD1 (6 bases). This CDR3 comprises 17 residues. The germline gives CDR1 GTSNPN, CDR2 SVGIG (reference sequence). V lost 2 bases and J 2 bases, leaving 22 bases between the germline ends. CDR3 DNA, as far as it was read: TGTGCCTGGAGTCGAACCGTCGGGACACTGACCACCTACGAG. Translated: CAWSRTVGTLTTYE. The full CDR3 protein reads CAWSRTVGTLTTYEQYF.

This clone came up many times. The read ends 3 residues shy of where the CDR3 ends; the end is completed using the germline J gene. This chain connects TRBV20-1 to TRBJ1-6; D may be TRBD1 (6 bases). The V gene's germline CDR1 is DFQATT and CDR2 SNEGSKA (reference sequence). Trimming removed 5 bases from V and 7 bases from J, with 30 bases in between. This CDR3 is built from 19 residues. The CDR3 sequence: CSAEGGQYLVTHANSPLHF. CDR3 bases read: TGCAGTGCTGAAGGCGGACAGTACCTAGTCACCCACGCCAATTCACCC.

This clone appeared many times. The CDR3 extends 3 residues past the end of the read, so its final part is completed from the germline J gene. The chain links TRBV11-2 to TRBJ1-5, with D maybe TRBD1 (5 bases). Germline CDR1 is SGHAT and CDR2 is FQNNGV. V was trimmed by 8 bases and J by 7 bases, leaving 15 bases between them. The length of the CDR3 is 13 residues. CDR3 bases read: TGTGCCAGCGGGGCAGGGCAAGGACAGCCC. Protein product: CASGAGQGQP. The whole CDR3 reads CASGAGQGQPQHF.